The 27 T cell receptor beta chains below all came from one sample that was sequenced in a study of blood T cell repertoires in COVID-19. The method was immunoSEQ multiplex PCR; TCRdb's version includes in-frame clones alone and lacks a portion of them. The sample carries more than 85,000 clones, 81% recorded once. The source material was peripheral blood. These receptors were taken from a man older than 75 with active or convalescent COVID-19.

This chain uses TRBV19 with TRBJ2-7; a possible D gene is TRBD2 (5 bases). V dropped 5 bases and J dropped 2 bases, with 13 bases sitting between them. The length of the CDR3 is 14 residues. The V gene's germline CDR1 is LNHDA and CDR2 SQIVND (reference sequence). The CDR3 DNA follows: TGTGCCAGTAGTCAGAGGGAAAAGACCTACGAGCAGTACTTC. Its protein product is CASSQREKTYEQYF.

V is TRBV19 and J is TRBJ1-1; D ambiguous. There are 13 residues in the CDR3. Trimming stripped 3 bases from V and 1 base from J, with 6 bases between. The germline V gene encodes CDR1 LNHDA and CDR2 SQIVND (reference sequence). CDR3 protein: CASSMRGNTEAFF. CDR3 DNA: TGTGCCAGTAGTATGCGGGGGAACACTGAAGCTTTCTTT.

This clone was seen once. J is TRBJ1-2 and V is TRBV7-3, with 7 bases aligning to TRBD1. CDR1 is SGHTA, CDR2 FQGTGA, per germline. This CDR3 comprises 12 residues. Losses at the gene ends were 5 bases for V and 7 bases for J; bases not matched to a gene: 4. The CDR3 DNA reads as TGTGCCAGCAGCGACTCAGGGGGTGGCTACACCTTC. Encoded protein: CASSDSGGGYTF.

The chain uses TRBV19 and TRBJ2-7; D might be TRBD1 (5 bases). CDR1 and CDR2 from the germline V gene are LNHDA and SQIVND (reference sequence). Trimming pared 1 base from V and 1 base from J, leaving 8 bases between. The CDR3 totals 14 residues. In DNA, the CDR3 is TGTGCCAGTAGTATAGGGGGCCCGTCCTACGAGCAGTACTTC. It yields the protein CASSIGGPSYEQYF.

The chain combines TRBV27 with TRBJ2-2; perhaps TRBD2 as D (5 bases). Germline values: CDR1 MNHEY, CDR2 SMNVEV (reference sequence). Trimming removed 10 bases from V and 0 bases from J, with 9 bases in between. The CDR3 has 13 residues. In DNA, the CDR3 is TGTGCCACCAGGCGGGCGAACACCGGGGAGCTGTTTTTT. It specifies CATRRANTGELFF.

This clone was seen a handful of times. The chain joins TRBV5-1 to TRBJ2-4, with 11 bases lining up with TRBD1. Losses at the gene ends were 4 bases for V and 9 bases for J; bases not matched to a gene: 6. The CDR3 is 14 residues long. Germline CDR1 reads SGHRS; CDR2 reads YFSETQ. The CDR3 is CASSQRTGGRIQYF. The CDR3 nucleotides read TGCGCCAGCAGCCAACGGACAGGGGGCCGCATTCAGTACTTC. The full variable domain, in which reference TRBV5-1 and TRBJ2-4 provide the parts outside the CDR3, is KAGVTQTPRYLIKTRGQQVTLSCSPISGHRSVSWYQQTPGQGLQFLFEYFSETQRNKGNFPGRFSGRQFSNSRSEMNVSTLELGDSALYLCASSQRTGGRIQYFGAGTRLSVL.

This sequence joins TRBV6-5 and TRBJ1-3; 8 bases align to TRBD1. The CDR3 length is 15 residues. Looked up from germline, CDR1 is MNHEY and CDR2 is SVGAGI. V shed 6 bases and J 0 bases; nucleotides not matched to a gene: 4. The CDR3 sequence is CASSGTGSSGNTIYF. As DNA, the CDR3 is TGTGCCAGCAGCGGGACAGGCAGCTCTGGAAACACCATATATTTT.

The J gene is TRBJ1-2, the V gene TRBV5-1, with TRBD1 matching over 7 bases. With V trimmed by 4 bases and J by 6 bases, 9 bases remained unmatched. This CDR3 has 14 residues. Germline values: CDR1 SGHRS, CDR2 YFSETQ. Written as DNA, the CDR3 is TGCGCCAGCAGCCGGGGGACAGCGGTGGATGGCTACACCTTC. Its translation is CASSRGTAVDGYTF.

The rearrangement joins TRBV7-9 to TRBJ2-7; D not certain. Looked up from germline, CDR1 is SEHNR and CDR2 is FQNEAQ (reference sequence). CDR3 length equals 13 residues. Between the trimmed V and J ends, which lost 2 bases and 5 bases, there was a span of 10 bases. Here the CDR3 DNA reads TGTGCCAGCAGCTTAATAGGTCGGGACGAGCAGTACTTC. It yields the protein CASSLIGRDEQYF.

The V and J genes are TRBV19 and TRBJ1-5, with D possibly being TRBD1 (5 bases). In germline, CDR1 is LNHDA, CDR2 SQIVND (reference sequence). The ends were cut back, 3 bases at V and 3 bases at J, with 9 bases in the middle. The CDR3 is 14 amino acids. CDR3 residues: CASSIWGDNQPQHF. CDR3 in DNA: TGTGCCAGTAGTATCTGGGGGGACAATCAGCCCCAGCATTTT.

This clone appeared a single time. This chain joins TRBV5-4 and TRBJ1-2; 7 nucleotides agree with TRBD1. The CDR3 sequence is 14 residues long. Germline V CDR1 and CDR2: SGHNT, YYREEE (reference sequence). J gave up 4 bases and V 4 bases, and 7 bases lay outside the gene matches. CDR3 region: CASSARRQGYGYTF. CDR3 in DNA: TGTGCCAGCAGCGCCAGGAGACAGGGCTATGGCTACACCTTC.

In this sample, this clone turned up many times. V is TRBV10-3 and J is TRBJ1-1; the D is unclear. This CDR3 has 14 residues. Trimming cost V 2 bases and J 3 bases, with 10 bases left between them. Germline lookup yields CDR1 ENHRY and CDR2 SYGVKD. In DNA, the CDR3 is TGTGCCATCAGTGAGATCGGGGTGGACACTGAAGCTTTCTTT. This gives the protein CAISEIGVDTEAFF.

This clone was counted only a few times. The rearrangement uses TRBV6-5 and TRBJ2-2; D unresolved. CDR3 length equals 14 residues. Germline CDR1 MNHEY, CDR2 SVGAGI. Between the trimmed V and J ends, which lost 10 bases and 3 bases, there was a span of 15 bases. The CDR3 protein is CATNPLLDTGELFF. The CDR3 region has the DNA TGTGCCACGAACCCTTTATTAGACACCGGGGAGCTGTTTTTT.

The chain recombines TRBV7-9 with TRBJ1-2; a weak D match, TRBD1 (6 bases). This CDR3 spans 14 amino acids. In germline, CDR1 is SEHNR, CDR2 FQNEAQ (reference sequence). V was trimmed by 7 bases and J by 0 bases, leaving 12 bases between them. CDR3 in amino acids: CASNTGNPNYGYTF. The CDR3, as DNA: TGTGCCAGCAACACAGGGAACCCTAACTATGGCTACACCTTC.

The rearrangement uses TRBV4-3 and TRBJ1-6; TRBD1 matches 9 bases. The V gene end was trimmed by 4 bases and the J gene end by 6 bases; junction bases not matched to a gene: 7. CDR1 and CDR2 from the germline V gene are LGHNA and YSLEER. CDR3 size: 16 residues. This chain's CDR3 is CASSLTRGQGNSPLHF. In nucleotides, the CDR3 is TGCGCCAGCAGCCTTACTAGGGGACAGGGTAATTCACCCCTCCACTTT.

V usage is TRBV7-6 and J usage is TRBJ1-4; TRBD1 aligns across 8 bases. This CDR3 region has 15 residues. V trimming: 4 bases; J trimming: 5 bases; junction bases outside the gene matches: 6. Germline V gene lookup returns CDR1 SGHVS and CDR2 FNYEAQ. CDR3 in DNA: TGTGCCAGCAGCTACGGACAGGGCGAGAATGAAAAACTGTTTTTT. Translated: CASSYGQGENEKLFF.

This chain links TRBV3-1 (or the pseudogene TRBV3-2) with TRBJ1-2, with no clear D. Germline loops: CDR1 LGHDT, CDR2 YNNKEL (reference sequence). The CDR3 loop spans 13 amino acids. V lost 1 base and J lost 0, with 3 bases in between. CDR3: CASSQATNYGYTF. The CDR3 DNA reads TGTGCCAGCAGCCAAGCCACTAACTATGGCTACACCTTC.

The chain recombines TRBV5-1 with TRBJ1-1; TRBD1 agrees at 11 bases. With V trimmed by 0 bases and J by 1 base, 14 bases remained unmatched. Germline loops: CDR1 SGHRS, CDR2 YFSETQ. CDR3 length: 20 amino acids. CDR3 DNA: TGCGCCAGCAGCTTGGTCCTAGGGACAGGGGGATTGTTTGGGAACACTGAAGCTTTCTTT. Protein product: CASSLVLGTGGLFGNTEAFF.

This clone was seen only once. The J gene is TRBJ2-5, the V gene TRBV6-5; TRBD2 aligns across 7 bases. V was clipped by 7 bases and J by 5 bases; unmatched bases: 7. CDR1 is MNHEY and CDR2 is SVGAGI in the germline V gene. The CDR3 spans 13 residues. CDR3 protein: CASTRRGSETQYF. The CDR3 region has the DNA TGTGCCAGCACAAGGCGGGGGAGTGAGACCCAGTACTTC.

The CDR3 DNA follows: TGTGCCAGCAGTTATCGGACAGACACTGAAGCTTTCTTT. This sequence encodes CASSYRTDTEAFF. The V and J genes are TRBV6-2 or TRBV6-3 and TRBJ1-1, with D perhaps matching TRBD1 (6 bases). Trimming took 3 bases from V and 3 from J, leaving 8 bases between them. The CDR3 has 13 amino acids. Looked up from germline, CDR1 is MNHEY and CDR2 is SVGEGT.

This clone was counted a few times. The genes are TRBV18 and TRBJ2-3; TRBD1 aligns across 7 bases. The trim removed 4 bases at V and 3 bases at J, leaving 4 bases unmatched. The CDR3 spans 14 residues. Germline CDR1 KGHSH, CDR2 LQKENI. The CDR3 nucleotides are TGTGCCAGCTCACTAGGGGGACAGACAGATACGCAGTATTTT. Protein: CASSLGGQTDTQYF.

The chain combines TRBV6-5 with TRBJ1-2, with 7 nucleotides matching TRBD1. CDR3 length equals 15 residues. Germline values: CDR1 MNHEY, CDR2 SVGAGI. Trimming at V came to 7 bases and at J to 4 bases, leaving 12 bases not matched to a gene. The chain's CDR3 is CASTLGQDAGYGYTF. Here the CDR3 DNA reads TGTGCCAGCACCCTCGGACAGGACGCGGGCTATGGCTACACCTTC.

This clone was detected only a few times. Here the CDR3 reads CASSSDQGYGYTF. As DNA, the CDR3 is TGTGCCAGCAGCTCAGACCAGGGGTATGGCTACACCTTC. This sequence joins TRBV7-2 and TRBJ1-2, with D possibly being TRBD1 (6 bases). Trimming shortened V by 4 bases and J by 5 bases, and 11 bases separated the two germline ends. Germline CDR1 SGHTA, CDR2 FQGNSA. The CDR3 sequence is 13 residues long.

The chain combines TRBV5-6 with TRBJ1-1; 8 bases are shared with TRBD1. Germline CDR1 reads SGHDT; CDR2 reads YYEEEE. Losses at the gene ends were 4 bases for V and 1 base for J; bases not matched to a gene: 6. This CDR3 has 15 amino acids. The DNA for the CDR3 is TGTGCCAGCAGCCAGTACGGGACAGGGAACACTGAAGCTTTCTTT. Encoded protein: CASSQYGTGNTEAFF.

The chain employs TRBV5-1 and TRBJ2-5; D is possibly TRBD1 (5 bases). In germline, CDR1 is SGHRS, CDR2 YFSETQ. The V end was cut by 2 bases, the J end by 0 bases, with 11 bases between. CDR3 length: 15 amino acids. The CDR3 DNA is TGCGCCAGCAGCTTCTCGAACAGGAACCAAGAGACCCAGTACTTC. Its protein is CASSFSNRNQETQYF.

The V gene is TRBV9, the J gene TRBJ2-6; D is possibly TRBD2 (6 bases). CDR1 and CDR2 from the germline V gene are SGDLS and YYNGEE. With 4 bases removed from V and 0 bases from J, the gap between germline ends came to 17 bases. This CDR3 has 18 residues. The CDR3 spells CASSQRGRGSSGANVLTF. CDR3 coding DNA: TGTGCCAGCAGCCAGAGGGGTCGGGGGTCCTCTGGGGCCAACGTCCTGACTTTC.

V is TRBV15 and J is TRBJ1-1; D might be TRBD1 (6 bases). Trimming left V 1 base short and J 2 bases short, with 14 bases between. Germline assignment: CDR1 LNHNV and CDR2 YYDKDF (reference sequence). CDR3 length: 16 residues. The CDR3 DNA reads TGTGCCACCAGCAGAGGGGGACATGGGGTCAACACTGAAGCTTTCTTT. Its protein is CATSRGGHGVNTEAFF.